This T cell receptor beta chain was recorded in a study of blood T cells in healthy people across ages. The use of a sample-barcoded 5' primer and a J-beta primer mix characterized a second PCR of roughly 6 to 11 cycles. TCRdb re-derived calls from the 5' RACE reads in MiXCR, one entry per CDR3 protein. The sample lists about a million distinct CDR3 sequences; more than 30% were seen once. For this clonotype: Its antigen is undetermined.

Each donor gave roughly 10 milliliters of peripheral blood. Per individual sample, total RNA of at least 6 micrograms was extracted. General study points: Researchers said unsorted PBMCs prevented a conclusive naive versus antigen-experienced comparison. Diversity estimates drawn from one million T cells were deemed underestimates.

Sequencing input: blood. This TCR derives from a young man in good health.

CDR3 in DNA: TGCAGCGTTGAAGATCGAACAAGTGACAATGAGCAGTTCTTC. It yields the protein CSVEDRTSDNEQFF. The V call is TRBV29-1, the J call TRBJ2-1, with unresolved D. The germline gives CDR1 SQVTM, CDR2 ANQGSEA. V lost 0 bases, J lost 5 bases, and 11 bases lay in between. CDR3 size: 14 residues.